Below, one T cell receptor (beta chain) is given with its context. V was cut by 6 bases and J by 1 base, with 22 bases left in between. CDR3 size: 17 residues. CDR1 SGHRS and CDR2 YFSETQ come from the germline V gene. The sample comes from a study of blood T cell repertoires in COVID-19. Study-level information: Both acute and convalescent COVID-19 samples were obtained from the United States, Italy and Spain. PBMCs, B-cell-depleted T cells, or T cells were the source of the cDNA or gDNA that made up the material.

As processed by the authors: Nucleated cell number was recorded as an estimate derived from reference gene primer amplification. This table comes from immunoSEQ multiplex PCR, and its TCRdb copy is limited to in-frame clones, with some not included. From that table come the V and J calls and clone size; the DNA was used to work out D and trimming. In the table there are about 42,000 clones, 70% to 80% of which are singletons. Sequencing used peripheral blood. J is TRBJ1-1 and V is TRBV5-1; no clear D gene. The origin of this receptor is an older man with active or convalescent COVID-19. The CDR3 protein is CASKALGVVKPNTEAFF. The CDR3 DNA follows: TGCGCCAGCAAGGCCCTCGGAGTGGTCAAACCGAACACTGAAGCTTTCTTT.